Reported below is one T cell receptor beta chain. Antigen specificity is unknown. These data come from a study of cytomegalovirus exposure and HLA in healthy donors. The overall study: Around four fifths of around 400 genotyped donors fell in the Caucasian-associated ancestry cluster. Points from the study as a whole: Looking again later, the authors saw that most CMV-associated TCR beta chains seemed HLA-restricted. Later examination showed HLA-associated TCR beta chains had greater clonal expansion than equally common others. One variant, a missense change in DCLRE1C, was linked in a later analysis to TCR beta V- and J-gene trimming.

Germline loops: CDR1 MGHRA, CDR2 YSYEKL. The CDR3 has 17 residues. V gave up 2 bases and J gave up 0 bases; unmatched junction bases: 5. Researchers ran the PCR with 60 Vbeta and 13 Jbeta primers. The assay was immunoSEQ multiplex PCR, and TCRdb's table has in-frame clones only and misses some. The table includes around 110,000 clones, roughly four fifths detected once. Sequencing was performed on PBMCs. The receptor was derived from a young woman in good health and CMV-seronegative. This chain joins TRBV4-1 and TRBJ2-5; 11 bases are shared with TRBD2. The CDR3 coding sequence is TGCGCCAGCAGCCAAATACTAGCGGGGGTATACCAAGAGACCCAGTACTTC. It yields the protein CASSQILAGVYQETQYF.